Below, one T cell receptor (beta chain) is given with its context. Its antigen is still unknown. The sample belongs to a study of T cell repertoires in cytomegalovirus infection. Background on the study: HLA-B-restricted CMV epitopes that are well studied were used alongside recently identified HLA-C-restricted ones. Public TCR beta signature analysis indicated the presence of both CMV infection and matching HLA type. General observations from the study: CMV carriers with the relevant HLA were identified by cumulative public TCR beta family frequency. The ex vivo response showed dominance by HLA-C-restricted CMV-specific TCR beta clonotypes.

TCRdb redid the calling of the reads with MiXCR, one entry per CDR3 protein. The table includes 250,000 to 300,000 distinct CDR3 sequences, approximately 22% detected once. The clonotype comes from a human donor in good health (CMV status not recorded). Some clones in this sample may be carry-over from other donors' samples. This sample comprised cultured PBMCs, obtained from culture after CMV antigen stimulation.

In DNA, the CDR3 is TGTGCCAGTAGCGAGAGTAGCTCTGGGGCCAACGTCCTGACTTTC. It codes for CASSESSSGANVLTF. This chain joins TRBV19 and TRBJ2-6; no reliable D call. The germline CDR1 and CDR2 sequences are LNHDA and SQIVND (reference sequence). The CDR3 loop spans 15 amino acids. The V and J ends lost 6 bases and 0 bases respectively, with 9 bases between them.